The clone carrying this T cell receptor (beta chain) was observed at least ten times. Its antigen is still unknown. The data were taken from a study of early T cells in non-severe SARS-CoV-2 infection. The CDR3 has 14 amino acids. Trimming shortened V by 4 bases and J by 2 bases, and 11 bases separated the two germline ends. Per the germline V gene, CDR1 is KGHSH and CDR2 is LQKENI. TCRdb used MiXCR to reprocess the 5' RACE reads, holding one entry per CDR3 protein. The table includes roughly 50,000 distinct CDR3 sequences, around a tenth detected once. Study-level results: Matching against VDJdb likely underestimated virus-specific expansions, favoring anti-spike CD8.

Input material: whole blood. The sequence was collected from an adult who was a healthcare worker with PCR-confirmed SARS-CoV-2 infection or an uninfected control (not recorded which). V gene TRBV18 combines with J gene TRBJ2-5; D unresolved. The DNA of the CDR3 is TGTGCCAGCTCACTCACTCGTGGGCAAGAGACCCAGTACTTC. This sequence encodes CASSLTRGQETQYF.